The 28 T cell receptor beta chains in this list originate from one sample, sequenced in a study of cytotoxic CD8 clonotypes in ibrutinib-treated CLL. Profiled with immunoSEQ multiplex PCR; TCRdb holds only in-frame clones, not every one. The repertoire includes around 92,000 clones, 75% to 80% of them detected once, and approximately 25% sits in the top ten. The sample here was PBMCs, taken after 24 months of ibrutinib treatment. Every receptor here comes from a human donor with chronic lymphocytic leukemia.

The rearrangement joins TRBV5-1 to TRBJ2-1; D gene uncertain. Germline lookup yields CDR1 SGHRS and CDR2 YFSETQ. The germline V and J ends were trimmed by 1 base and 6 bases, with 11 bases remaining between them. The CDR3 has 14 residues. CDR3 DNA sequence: TGCGCCAGCAGCTTGAGGCACTATCGCAATGAGCAGTTCTTC. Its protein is CASSLRHYRNEQFF.

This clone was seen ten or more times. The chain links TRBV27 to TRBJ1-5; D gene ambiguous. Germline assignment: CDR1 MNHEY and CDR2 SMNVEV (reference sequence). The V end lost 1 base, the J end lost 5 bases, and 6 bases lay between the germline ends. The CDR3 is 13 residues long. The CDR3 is CASSLFFHQPQHF. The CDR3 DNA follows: TGTGCCAGCAGTTTATTTTTCCATCAGCCCCAGCATTTT.

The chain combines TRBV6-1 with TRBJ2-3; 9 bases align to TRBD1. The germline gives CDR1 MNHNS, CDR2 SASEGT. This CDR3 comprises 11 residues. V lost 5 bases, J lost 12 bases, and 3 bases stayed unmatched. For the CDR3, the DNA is TGTGCCAGCAGTCGGGACAGGGCCCAGTATTTT. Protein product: CASSRDRAQYF.

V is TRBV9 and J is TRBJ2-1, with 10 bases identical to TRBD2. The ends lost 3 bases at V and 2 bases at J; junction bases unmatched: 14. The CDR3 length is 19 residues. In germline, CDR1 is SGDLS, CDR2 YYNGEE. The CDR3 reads CASSGGPRTSGPTYNEQFF. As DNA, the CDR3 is TGTGCCAGCAGCGGTGGGCCGCGGACTAGCGGCCCGACCTACAATGAGCAGTTCTTC.

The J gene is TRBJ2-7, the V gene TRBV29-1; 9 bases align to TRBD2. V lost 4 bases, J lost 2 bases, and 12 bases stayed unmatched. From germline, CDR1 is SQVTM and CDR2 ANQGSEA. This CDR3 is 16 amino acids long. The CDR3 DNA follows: TGCAGCGTTGCGAAATTCGGTAGCGGGAGCGCCTACGAGCAGTACTTC. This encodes CSVAKFGSGSAYEQYF.

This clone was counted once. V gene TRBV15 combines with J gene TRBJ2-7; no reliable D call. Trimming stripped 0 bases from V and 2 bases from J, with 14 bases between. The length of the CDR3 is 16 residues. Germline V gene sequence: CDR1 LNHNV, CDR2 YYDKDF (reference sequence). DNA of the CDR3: TGTGCCACCAGCAGAGATCGGGCCCCCAATACCTACGAGCAGTACTTC. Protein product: CATSRDRAPNTYEQYF. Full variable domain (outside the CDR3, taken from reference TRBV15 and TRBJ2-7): DAMVIQNPRYQVTQFGKPVTLSCSQTLNHNVMYWYQQKSSQAPKLLFHYYDKDFNNEADTPDNFQSRRPNTSFCFLDIRSPGLGDTAMYLCATSRDRAPNTYEQYFGPGTRLTVT.

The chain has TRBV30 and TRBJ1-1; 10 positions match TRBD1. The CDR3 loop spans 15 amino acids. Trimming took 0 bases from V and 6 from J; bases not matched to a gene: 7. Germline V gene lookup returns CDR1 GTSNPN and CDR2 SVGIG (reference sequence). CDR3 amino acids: CAWSVPTGGMPEAFF. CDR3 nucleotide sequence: TGTGCCTGGAGTGTCCCGACAGGGGGCATGCCTGAAGCTTTCTTT.

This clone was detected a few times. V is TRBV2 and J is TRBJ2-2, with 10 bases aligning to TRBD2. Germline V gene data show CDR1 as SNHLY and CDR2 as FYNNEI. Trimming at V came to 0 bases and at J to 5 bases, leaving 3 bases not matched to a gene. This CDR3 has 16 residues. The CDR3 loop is CASSEAQAGGTGELFF. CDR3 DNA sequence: TGTGCCAGCAGTGAAGCGCAAGCGGGAGGGACCGGGGAGCTGTTTTTT.

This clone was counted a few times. The CDR3 loop is CASSLEGQGTLKDGYTF. The CDR3 nucleotides read TGTGCCAGTAGCCTCGAGGGACAGGGGACCCTTAAGGATGGCTACACCTTC. The rearrangement links TRBV19 to TRBJ1-2, with 10 bases that match TRBD1. Trimming at V came to 6 bases and at J to 6 bases, leaving 16 bases not matched to a gene. The CDR3 contains 17 residues. Germline lookup yields CDR1 LNHDA and CDR2 SQIVND (reference sequence).

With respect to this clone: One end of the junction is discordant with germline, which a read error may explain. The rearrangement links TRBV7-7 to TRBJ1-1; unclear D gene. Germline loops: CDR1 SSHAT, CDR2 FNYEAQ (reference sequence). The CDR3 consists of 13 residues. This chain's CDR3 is CASSLAVGGEAFF. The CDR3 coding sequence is TGTGCTAGCAGCTTAGCAGTCGGTGGGGAAGCTTTCTTT.

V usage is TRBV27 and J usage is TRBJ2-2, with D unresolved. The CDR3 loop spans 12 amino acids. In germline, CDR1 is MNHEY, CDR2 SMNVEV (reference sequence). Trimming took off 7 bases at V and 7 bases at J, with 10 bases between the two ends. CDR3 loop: CASTRTSGELFF. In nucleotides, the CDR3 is TGTGCCAGCACTCGCACCAGCGGGGAGCTGTTTTTT.

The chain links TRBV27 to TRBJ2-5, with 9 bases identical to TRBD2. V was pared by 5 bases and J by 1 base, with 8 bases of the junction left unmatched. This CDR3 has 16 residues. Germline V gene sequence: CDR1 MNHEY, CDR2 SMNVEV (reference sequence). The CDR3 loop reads CASSPLAGFFQETQYF. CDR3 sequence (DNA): TGTGCCAGCAGTCCCCTAGCGGGGTTTTTCCAAGAGACCCAGTACTTC.

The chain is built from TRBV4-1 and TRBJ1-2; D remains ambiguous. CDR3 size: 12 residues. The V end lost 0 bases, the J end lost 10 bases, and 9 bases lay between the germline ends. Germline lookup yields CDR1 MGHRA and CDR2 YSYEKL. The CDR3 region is CASSQDFRDYTF. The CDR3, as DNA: TGCGCCAGCAGCCAAGATTTTAGGGACTACACCTTC.

The CDR3 spells CASSSGTALSPLHF. The CDR3 nucleotides are TGTGCCAGCAGTTCCGGGACAGCCCTCTCACCCCTCCACTTT. The chain has TRBV28 and TRBJ1-6; TRBD1 aligns across 7 bases. The V gene's germline CDR1 is MDHEN and CDR2 SYDVKM. With V trimmed by 4 bases and J by 10 bases, 7 bases remained unmatched. This CDR3 comprises 14 residues.

The CDR3 protein is CASSPSLYQPQHF. CDR3 nucleotides: TGTGCCAGCAGCCCCTCCCTCTATCAGCCCCAGCATTTT. This chain uses TRBV11-1 with TRBJ1-5, with D hard to call. Germline V lookup: CDR1 SGHAT, CDR2 FQDESV (reference sequence). Trimming pared 5 bases from V and 5 bases from J, leaving 10 bases between. The CDR3 is 13 amino acids.

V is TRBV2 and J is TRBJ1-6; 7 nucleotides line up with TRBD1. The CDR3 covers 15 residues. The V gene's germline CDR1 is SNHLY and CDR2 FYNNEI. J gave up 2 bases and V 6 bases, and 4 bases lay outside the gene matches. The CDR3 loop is CASRLQGPYNSPLHF. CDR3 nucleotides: TGTGCCAGCAGATTACAGGGGCCCTATAATTCACCCCTCCACTTT. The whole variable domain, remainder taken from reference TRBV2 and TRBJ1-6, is EPEVTQTPSHQVTQMGQEVILRCVPISNHLYFYWYRQILGQKVEFLVSFYNNEISEKSEIFDDQFSVERPDGSNFTLKIRSTKLEDSAMYFCASRLQGPYNSPLHFGNGTRLTVT.

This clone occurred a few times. As DNA, the CDR3 is TGTGCCAGCAGCTTATTCACTGTCTATGGCTACACCTTC. This codes for CASSLFTVYGYTF. The rearrangement uses TRBV5-6 and TRBJ1-2; D not resolved. The CDR3 sequence is 13 residues long. Trimming stripped 2 bases from V and 4 bases from J, with 9 bases between. Germline values: CDR1 SGHDT, CDR2 YYEEEE.

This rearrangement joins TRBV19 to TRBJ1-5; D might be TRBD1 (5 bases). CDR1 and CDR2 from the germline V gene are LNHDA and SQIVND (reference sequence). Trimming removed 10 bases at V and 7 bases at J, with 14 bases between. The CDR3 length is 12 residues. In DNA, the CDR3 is TGTGCCACCCAGGGTCTTGGACAGCCCCAGCATTTT. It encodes CATQGLGQPQHF.

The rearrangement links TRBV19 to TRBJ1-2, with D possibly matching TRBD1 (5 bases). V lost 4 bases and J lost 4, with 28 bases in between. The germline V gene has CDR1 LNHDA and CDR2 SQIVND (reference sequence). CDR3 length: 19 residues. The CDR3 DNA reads TGTGCCAGTAGTAGGCGCAAACCCCGGGGCAGCTTCTATTTCTATGGCTACACCTTC. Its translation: CASSRRKPRGSFYFYGYTF.

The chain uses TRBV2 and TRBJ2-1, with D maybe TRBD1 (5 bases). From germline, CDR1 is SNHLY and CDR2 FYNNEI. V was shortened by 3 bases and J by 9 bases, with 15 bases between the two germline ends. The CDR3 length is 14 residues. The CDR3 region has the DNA TGTGCCAGCAGTGAGAGCAAAATAGACAGTGAGCAGTTCTTC. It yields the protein CASSESKIDSEQFF.

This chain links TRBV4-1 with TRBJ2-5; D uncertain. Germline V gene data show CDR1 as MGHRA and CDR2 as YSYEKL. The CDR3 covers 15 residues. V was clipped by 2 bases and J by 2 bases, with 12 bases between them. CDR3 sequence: CASSQLGLVQETQYF. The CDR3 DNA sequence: TGCGCCAGCAGCCAACTGGGGTTAGTTCAAGAGACCCAGTACTTC.

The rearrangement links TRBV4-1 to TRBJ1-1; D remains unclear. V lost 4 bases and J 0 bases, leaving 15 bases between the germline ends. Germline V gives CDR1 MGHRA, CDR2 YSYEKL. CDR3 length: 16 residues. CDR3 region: CASSPENWIMNTEAFF. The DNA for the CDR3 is TGCGCCAGCAGCCCAGAGAATTGGATCATGAACACTGAAGCTTTCTTT.

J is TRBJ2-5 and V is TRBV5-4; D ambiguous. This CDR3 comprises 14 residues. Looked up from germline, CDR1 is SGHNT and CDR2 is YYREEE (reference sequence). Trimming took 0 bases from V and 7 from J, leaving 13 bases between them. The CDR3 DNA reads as TGTGCCAGCAGCTTGGCCGACATTACGGGGACCCAGTACTTC. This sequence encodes CASSLADITGTQYF.

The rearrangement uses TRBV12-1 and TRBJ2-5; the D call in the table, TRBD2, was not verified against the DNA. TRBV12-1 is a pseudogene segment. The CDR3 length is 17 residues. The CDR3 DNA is TGTGCCAGCAGCTTTGCTGAAGCGGCTAACTTTCAAGAGACCCAGTACTTC. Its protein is CASSFAEAANFQETQYF.

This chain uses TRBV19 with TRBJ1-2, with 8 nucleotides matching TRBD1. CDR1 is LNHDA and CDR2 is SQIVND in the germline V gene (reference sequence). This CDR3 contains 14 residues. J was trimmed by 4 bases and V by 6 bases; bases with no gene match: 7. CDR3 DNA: TGTGCCAGTAGGCCAGCGGACAGGGCCTATGGCTACACCTTC. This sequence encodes CASRPADRAYGYTF.

The CDR3 DNA reads TGTGCCAGCTCACCACCTTCGGGTACTGAAGCTTTCTTT. It is translated as CASSPPSGTEAFF. The V call is TRBV18, the J call TRBJ1-1, with D uncertain. The germline V gene has CDR1 KGHSH and CDR2 LQKENI. V lost 0 bases and J lost 5, with 7 bases in between. The CDR3 loop spans 13 amino acids.

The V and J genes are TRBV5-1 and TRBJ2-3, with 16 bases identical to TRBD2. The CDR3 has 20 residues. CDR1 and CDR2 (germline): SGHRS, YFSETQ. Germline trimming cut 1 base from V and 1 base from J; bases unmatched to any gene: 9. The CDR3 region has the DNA TGCGCCAGCAGCTTGAGGTCCGGGACTAGCGGGAGGGCCGGCACAGATACGCAGTATTTT. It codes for CASSLRSGTSGRAGTDTQYF.

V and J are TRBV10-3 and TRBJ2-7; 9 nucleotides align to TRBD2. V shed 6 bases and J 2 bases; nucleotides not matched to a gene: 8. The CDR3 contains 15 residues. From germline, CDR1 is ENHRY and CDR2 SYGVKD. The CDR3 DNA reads TGTGCCATCAGGGATAGCGGGAGCTTGACCTACGAGCAGTACTTC. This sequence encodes CAIRDSGSLTYEQYF.